The source of this T cell receptor (beta chain) is a study of Ad26.COV2.S vaccination and SARS-CoV-2 variants. Findings and limits, study-wide: Possible underestimation of total T cell responses by the TCR breadth and depth analyses was noted.

The length of the CDR3 is 17 residues. The germline V gene has CDR1 SQVTM and CDR2 ANQGSEA. V trimming: 7 bases; J trimming: 0 bases; junction bases outside the gene matches: 9. A note on this clone: The antigen is undetermined.

Repertoires were generated with immunoSEQ multiplex PCR, while TCRdb's copy carries only in-frame clones and drops some. Of just over 350,000 clones listed, about 90% are singletons. The specimen was peripheral blood, collected after recovery from COVID-19. The receptor was derived from a human donor who had recovered from COVID-19. The chain uses TRBV29-1 and TRBJ2-3; 14 bases are shared with TRBD2. CDR3 in amino acids: CSAPPGLAGASTDTQYF. CDR3 DNA sequence: TGCAGCGCCCCACCGGGACTAGCGGGAGCTAGCACAGATACGCAGTATTTT.